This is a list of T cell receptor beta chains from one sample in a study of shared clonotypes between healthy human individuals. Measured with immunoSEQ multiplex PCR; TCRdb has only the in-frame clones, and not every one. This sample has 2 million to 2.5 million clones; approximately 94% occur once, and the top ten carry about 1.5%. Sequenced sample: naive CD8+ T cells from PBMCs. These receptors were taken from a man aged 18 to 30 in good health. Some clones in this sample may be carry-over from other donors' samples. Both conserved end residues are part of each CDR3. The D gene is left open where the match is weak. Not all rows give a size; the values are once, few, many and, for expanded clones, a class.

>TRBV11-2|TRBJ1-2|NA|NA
CASSSPGWAKYGYTF
TGTGCCAGCAGCTCCCCCGGGTGGGCAAAATATGGCTACACCTTC
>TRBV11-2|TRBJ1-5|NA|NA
CASSFGTGQPQHF
TGTGCCAGCAGCTTCGGTACGGGTCAGCCCCAGCATTTT
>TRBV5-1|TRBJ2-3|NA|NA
CASSSAWVLLTDTQYF
TGCGCCAGCAGCTCCGCGTGGGTCCTTCTCACAGATACGCAGTATTTT
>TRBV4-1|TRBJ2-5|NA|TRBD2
CASSPRVTSGRETQYF
TGCGCCAGCAGCCCCAGGGTGACTAGCGGGAGAGAGACCCAGTACTTC
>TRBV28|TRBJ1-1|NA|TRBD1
CASSMQGAWETEAFF
TGTGCCAGCAGTATGCAGGGGGCGTGGGAGACTGAAGCTTTCTTT
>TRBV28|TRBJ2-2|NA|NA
CASSLEGNTGELFF
TGTGCCAGCAGTTTGGAGGGGAACACCGGGGAGCTGTTTTTT
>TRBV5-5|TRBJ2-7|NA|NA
CASSSTLDHYEQYF
TGTGCCAGCAGCTCAACATTGGACCACTACGAGCAGTACTTC
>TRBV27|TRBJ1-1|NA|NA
CASSLGVEVTEAFF
TGTGCCAGCAGTTTAGGGGTGGAGGTCACTGAAGCTTTCTTT
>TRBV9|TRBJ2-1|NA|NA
CASSPGTPINEQFF
TGTGCCAGCAGCCCCGGGACTCCCATTAATGAGCAGTTCTTC
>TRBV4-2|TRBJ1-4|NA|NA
CASSQAGPWEKLFF
TGTGCCAGCAGCCAAGCGGGCCCGTGGGAAAAACTGTTTTTT
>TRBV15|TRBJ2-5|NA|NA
CATSRTRPYRQETQYF
TGTGCCACCAGCAGGACCCGGCCCTACCGTCAAGAGACCCAGTACTTC
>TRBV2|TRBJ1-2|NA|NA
CASSEARFGSGYTF
TGTGCCAGCAGTGAGGCACGCTTTGGGAGCGGCTACACCTTC
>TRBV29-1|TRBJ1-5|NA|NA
CSGGDSREAQHF
TGCAGCGGGGGGGACTCCCGTGAGGCCCAGCATTTT
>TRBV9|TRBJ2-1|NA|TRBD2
CASSVGGRAREQFF
TGTGCCAGCAGCGTCGGCGGGAGGGCCAGGGAGCAGTTCTTC
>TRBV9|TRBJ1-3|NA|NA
CASSVGGRSSGNTIYF
TGTGCCAGCAGCGTAGGAGGGAGGAGCTCTGGAAACACCATATATTTT
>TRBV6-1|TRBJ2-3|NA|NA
CASSEARWRADTQYF
TGTGCCAGCAGTGAAGCGCGGTGGAGGGCAGATACGCAGTATTTT
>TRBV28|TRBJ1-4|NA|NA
CASSLWGRGEKLFF
TGTGCCAGCAGTTTATGGGGGCGCGGTGAAAAACTGTTTTTT
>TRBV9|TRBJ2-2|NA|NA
CASSVGYRTGELFF
TGTGCCAGCAGCGTAGGGTATCGCACCGGGGAGCTGTTTTTT
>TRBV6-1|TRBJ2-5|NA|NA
CASSGGPVSPGETQYF
TGTGCCAGCAGTGGGGGTCCAGTCAGCCCTGGGGAGACCCAGTACTTC
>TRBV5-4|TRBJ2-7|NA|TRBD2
CASSFTGGNSYEQYF
TGTGCCAGCAGCTTCACGGGAGGGAACTCCTACGAGCAGTACTTC
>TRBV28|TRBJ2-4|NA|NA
CASSPTTLKNIQYF
TGTGCCAGCAGTCCCACTACCCTGAAAAACATTCAGTACTTC
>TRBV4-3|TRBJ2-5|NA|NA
CASSQGWPKETQYF
TGCGCCAGCAGCCAAGGATGGCCCAAGGAGACCCAGTACTTC
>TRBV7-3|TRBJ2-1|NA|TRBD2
CASSWGTSVTNEQFF
TGTGCCAGCAGTTGGGGGACTAGCGTGACAAATGAGCAGTTCTTC
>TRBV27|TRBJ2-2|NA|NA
CASSSGYHGELFF
TGTGCCAGCAGTTCAGGTTATCACGGGGAGCTGTTTTTT
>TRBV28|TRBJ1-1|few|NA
CASRETGRNTEAFF
TGTGCCAGCAGGGAAACCGGCAGGAACACTGAAGCTTTCTTT
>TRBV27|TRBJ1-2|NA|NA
CASSSRTWYGYTF
TGTGCCAGCAGTTCCCGGACCTGGTATGGCTACACCTTC
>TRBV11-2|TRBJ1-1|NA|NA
CASRLFAENTEAFF
TGTGCCAGCAGACTGTTTGCGGAGAACACTGAAGCTTTCTTT